These 20 T cell receptor beta chains share one sample of origin, sequenced in a study of vaccination effects on CD4 cells after COVID-19. Sequenced by immunoSEQ multiplex PCR; TCRdb stores in-frame clones only, minus some. Counted here are about 64,000 clones, about two thirds occurring once; the ten biggest clones make up approximately 24%. Scientists isolated CD4+ T cells after a roughly 10-day culture period ended. No antigen is known for these receptors. The source was CD4+ T cells from PBMCs cultured without peptide, collected before COVID-19 vaccination. The receptors were gathered from a human donor who had a prior SARS-CoV-2 infection.

The CDR3 sequence: CASSTTQGGYGYTF. The CDR3 nucleotides read TGTGCCAGCAGTACTACTCAGGGGGGCTATGGCTACACCTTC. The rearrangement uses TRBV6-5 and TRBJ1-2; TRBD1 agrees at 7 bases. V lost 5 bases and J lost 4; bases outside the gene matches: 7. CDR3 length equals 14 residues. Germline V gives CDR1 MNHEY, CDR2 SVGAGI.

The genes are TRBV5-1 and TRBJ1-4; D might be TRBD1 (6 bases). This CDR3 region has 15 residues. V lost 0 bases and J lost 7, with 13 bases in between. Germline CDR1 and CDR2: SGHRS and YFSETQ. The CDR3 reads CASSLEGGSGEKLFF. Here the CDR3 DNA reads TGCGCCAGCAGCTTGGAGGGGGGGAGTGGTGAAAAACTGTTTTTT.

J is TRBJ2-3 and V is TRBV29-1, with 9 nucleotides matching TRBD2. The V gene end was trimmed by 5 bases and the J gene end by 6 bases; junction bases not matched to a gene: 6. The length of the CDR3 is 13 residues. Per the germline V gene, CDR1 is SQVTM and CDR2 is ANQGSEA. Written as DNA, the CDR3 is TGCAGCGTTAAACGTAGCGGGAGCGATACGCAGTATTTT. This codes for CSVKRSGSDTQYF.

The chain is built from TRBV4-2 and TRBJ2-1; D gene uncertain. V shed 0 bases and J shed 6 bases, with 9 bases lying between them. CDR1 LGHNA and CDR2 YNFKEQ come from the germline V gene. The CDR3 has 14 amino acids. The CDR3 loop reads CASSQEGRPNEQFF. CDR3 in DNA: TGTGCCAGCAGCCAAGAGGGCCGACCCAATGAGCAGTTCTTC.

V usage is TRBV21-1 and J usage is TRBJ1-3; TRBD1, the table's D call, lacks a check against the DNA. TRBV21-1 is a known pseudogene. The CDR3 contains 15 residues. Here the CDR3 DNA reads TGTGCCAGCAGCAGAGGGACAGGGGGGGAAAACACCATATATTTT. Its protein is CASSRGTGGENTIYF.

The chain couples TRBV29-1 to TRBJ2-3; 13 nucleotides match TRBD2. Unmatched junction bases numbered 4, after V lost 7 bases and J lost 3 bases. Germline assignment: CDR1 SQVTM and CDR2 ANQGSEA. This CDR3 comprises 14 residues. This CDR3 reads CSGGTSGNTDTQYF. CDR3 nucleotide sequence: TGCAGCGGTGGGACTAGCGGGAATACAGATACGCAGTATTTT.

This clone was observed a handful of times. The genes are TRBV19 and TRBJ1-3; TRBD1 agrees at 7 bases. Germline V gene lookup returns CDR1 LNHDA and CDR2 SQIVND (reference sequence). This CDR3 contains 14 residues. Trimming took 6 bases from V and 3 from J; bases not matched to a gene: 5. DNA for the CDR3: TGTGCCAGTAGCCGGGACAGTATTGGAAACACCATATATTTT. Residues: CASSRDSIGNTIYF. The variable domain in full, with the rest retrieved from reference TRBV19 and TRBJ1-3, is DGGITQSPKYLFRKEGQNVTLSCEQNLNHDAMYWYRQDPGQGLRLIYYSQIVNDFQKGDIAEGYSVSREKKESFPLTVTSAQKNPTAFYLCASSRDSIGNTIYFGEGSWLTVV.

The chain has TRBV14 and TRBJ2-1; 13 nucleotides match TRBD2. The junction had 8 bases not matched to a gene; V was cut back by 6 bases and J by 9 bases. The CDR3 is made up of 15 amino acids. The V gene's germline CDR1 is SGHDN and CDR2 FVKESK. The CDR3 coding sequence is TGTGCCAGCAGGGCCGGGACTAGCGGGAATGTTGAGCAGTTCTTC. It codes for CASRAGTSGNVEQFF. The whole variable domain, remainder taken from reference TRBV14 and TRBJ2-1, is EAGVTQFPSHSVIEKGQTVTLRCDPISGHDNLYWYRRVMGKEIKFLLHFVKESKQDESGMPNNRFLAERTGGTYSTLKVQPAELEDSGVYFCASRAGTSGNVEQFFGPGTRLTVL.

V gene TRBV7-6 combines with J gene TRBJ2-5, with D possibly matching TRBD2 (6 bases). V shed 1 base and J shed 1 base, with 10 bases lying between them. The CDR3 is 15 residues long. Germline V CDR1 and CDR2: SGHVS, FNYEAQ. CDR3 sequence: CASSLGQRAQETQYF. CDR3 in DNA: TGTGCCAGCAGCTTAGGTCAGCGGGCCCAAGAGACCCAGTACTTC.

The rearrangement links TRBV18 to TRBJ1-3; 7 bases match TRBD1. The V gene end was trimmed by 6 bases and the J gene end by 9 bases; junction bases not matched to a gene: 5. The CDR3 is made up of 12 amino acids. In germline, CDR1 is KGHSH, CDR2 LQKENI. The CDR3 bases are TGTGCCAGCTCCCAGGGGGACGCCACCATATATTTT. This encodes CASSQGDATIYF.

The rearrangement joins TRBV7-9 to TRBJ1-3, with unresolved D. Germline CDR1 SEHNR, CDR2 FQNEAQ (reference sequence). V lost 4 bases and J 0 bases, leaving 19 bases between the germline ends. The CDR3 loop spans 18 amino acids. Here the CDR3 DNA reads TGTGCCAGCAGCTATATCTTTCTAGGAAAAAGCTCTGGAAACACCATATATTTT. Its protein is CASSYIFLGKSSGNTIYF. Combining the CDR3 with reference TRBV7-9 and TRBJ1-3 gives the whole variable domain DTGVSQNPRHKITKRGQNVTFRCDPISEHNRLYWYRQTLGQGPEFLTYFQNEAQLEKSRLLSDRFSAERPKGSFSTLEIQRTEQGDSAMYLCASSYIFLGKSSGNTIYFGEGSWLTVV.

This sequence joins TRBV25-1 and TRBJ1-4; D may be TRBD1 (5 bases). Germline assignment: CDR1 MGHDK and CDR2 SYGVNS. This CDR3 comprises 15 residues. Trimming removed 4 bases from V and 8 bases from J, with 17 bases in between. The chain's CDR3 is CASSGRQRSREKLFF. CDR3 nucleotides: TGTGCCAGCAGTGGCCGACAGCGGTCGCGGGAAAAACTGTTTTTT.

There are a few counts of this clone. The chain has TRBV4-2 and TRBJ1-1; the D is unclear. Germline V lookup: CDR1 LGHNA, CDR2 YNFKEQ. Trimming took 3 bases from V and 11 from J, leaving 13 bases between them. The CDR3 has 12 residues. CDR3 DNA: TGTGCCAGCAGCCATCCTGGAGGAGTCGCTTTCTTT. As protein: CASSHPGGVAFF.

The V call is TRBV2, the J call TRBJ1-4; D not resolved. The V gene lost 5 bases and the J gene lost 7 bases, with 11 bases spanning the gap. CDR1 and CDR2 from the germline V gene are SNHLY and FYNNEI. This CDR3 has 13 residues. The CDR3 nucleotides read TGTGCCAGCAGTAACATTTCTGGTGAAAAACTGTTTTTT. It translates to CASSNISGEKLFF.

This clone was observed a single time. The rearrangement links TRBV29-1 to TRBJ1-1; the D is unclear. The CDR3 loop spans 12 amino acids. Germline lookup yields CDR1 SQVTM and CDR2 ANQGSEA. V was shortened by 4 bases and J by 1 base, with 7 bases between the two germline ends. CDR3 coding DNA: TGCAGCGTTGGAAGATCGAACACTGAAGCTTTCTTT. It is translated as CSVGRSNTEAFF.

Only a few counts were recorded for this clone. The V gene is TRBV7-9, the J gene TRBJ2-7; 7 nucleotides agree with TRBD1. After removal of 3 bases from V and 3 bases from J, the junction contained 2 bases not matched to a gene. The germline V gene encodes CDR1 SEHNR and CDR2 FQNEAQ (reference sequence). The CDR3 has 13 residues. This CDR3 is CASSFDRDYEQYF. The CDR3 nucleotides read TGTGCCAGCAGCTTTGACAGGGACTACGAGCAGTACTTC.

The chain is built from TRBV7-3 and TRBJ2-1, with TRBD1 matching 7 bases. The V and J ends lost 5 bases and 3 bases, in that order; junction bases with no gene match: 7. The CDR3 is 15 residues long. Germline V gene lookup returns CDR1 SGHTA and CDR2 FQGTGA. This chain's CDR3 is CASSLRQGVYNEQFF. DNA for the CDR3: TGTGCCAGCAGCCTAAGACAGGGTGTCTACAATGAGCAGTTCTTC.

This CDR3 reads CASSQGTSGSFTYEQYF. The CDR3 DNA reads as TGCGCCAGCAGCCAAGGGACTAGCGGGAGCTTCACCTACGAGCAGTACTTC. J is TRBJ2-7 and V is TRBV4-3; 13 positions agree with TRBD2. The V gene's germline CDR1 is LGHNA and CDR2 YSLEER. After removal of 1 base from V and 2 bases from J, the junction contained 5 bases not matched to a gene. The CDR3 length is 17 residues.

This clone was seen a handful of times. This chain connects TRBV4-1 to TRBJ2-1; D uncertain. Trimming left V 2 bases short and J 6 bases short, with 17 bases between. The CDR3 runs 16 residues. The germline V gene has CDR1 MGHRA and CDR2 YSYEKL. CDR3 region: CASSQPRAQGRNEQFF. CDR3 nucleotide sequence: TGCGCCAGCAGCCAACCTCGGGCCCAAGGGCGCAATGAGCAGTTCTTC.

This clone was picked up a small number of times. The rearrangement joins TRBV6-5 to TRBJ1-1; TRBD1 might be the D (5 bases). CDR1 and CDR2 from the germline V gene are MNHEY and SVGAGI. The length of the CDR3 is 14 residues. Deletions cut 6 bases from V and 4 bases from J, with 15 bases between. The CDR3 region has the DNA TGTGCCAGCAGCCCCCTTGGCGGGGGCACTGAAGCTTTCTTT. Amino acid sequence: CASSPLGGGTEAFF.